This T cell receptor (beta chain) is from a study of naive and memory T cell subsets. Overall study results and limits: From naive to CM, EM and EMRA, diversity decreased and Gini increased. In naive cells, over 90% of TCR sequences were seen only once.

Cells stained for CD3, CD4, CD8, CD45RA and CD27 were sorted into four subsets. This clonotype was counted at least ten times. Antigen specificity is unknown. This CDR3 has 15 amino acids. The germline CDR1 and CDR2 sequences are SGHDT and YYEEEE. Trimming stripped 0 bases from V and 7 bases from J, with 11 bases between. The beta constant-region primer was an equimolar mix of two oligonucleotides covering TRBC1 and TRBC2. Four rounds of PCR amplified the ligated cDNA using nested alpha and beta constant-region primers plus SP2. A 12-nucleotide UMI and the SP2 primer were added to the cDNA 3' end by oligonucleotide ligation. TCRdb fed the UMI-ligation and nested PCR reads into MiXCR, producing one record per CDR3 protein. This table holds over 65,000 distinct CDR3 sequences, about 10% found once.

V usage is TRBV5-6 and J usage is TRBJ1-6; D unclear. What was sequenced was naive CD8+ T cells from blood. The TCR originated in a human donor in good health. Here the CDR3 reads CASSLGVPENSPLHF. CDR3 coding DNA: TGTGCCAGCAGCTTGGGGGTTCCGGAGAATTCACCCCTCCACTTT.